This T cell receptor (beta chain) was captured in a study of blood T cell repertoires in COVID-19. About the study: Sources were T cells, B-cell-depleted T cells, or PBMCs; the material itself was cDNA or gDNA.

J was trimmed by 8 bases and V by 0 bases; bases with no gene match: 5. The length of the CDR3 is 15 residues. Germline V lookup: CDR1 SGHAT, CDR2 FQNNGV. Those enrolled in Seattle joined during active infection and were followed longitudinally afterward. Per the authors' pipeline: Counts of nucleated cells, estimated from reference gene primer amplification, were obtained. Data came from immunoSEQ multiplex PCR; TCRdb stores just in-frame clones and leaves some out. V, J and clone size are taken as reported in that table, and D and trimming were inferred from the DNA itself. The sample has 350,000 or so clones, more than 75% seen once.

This receptor was identified in a woman aged 25 to 39 with COVID-19, enrolled during active disease. The chain links TRBV11-2 to TRBJ1-4; 8 bases match TRBD1. Sequencing input: peripheral blood. Written as DNA, the CDR3 is TGTGCCAGCAGCTTAGATGGGACAGGAGGGGAAAAACTGTTTTTT. As protein: CASSLDGTGGEKLFF. Together with reference TRBV11-2 and TRBJ1-4, the CDR3 gives the full variable domain: EAGVAQSPRYKIIEKRQSVAFWCNPISGHATLYWYQQILGQGPKLLIQFQNNGVVDDSQLPKDRFSAERLKGVDSTLKIQPAKLEDSAVYLCASSLDGTGGEKLFFGSGTQLSVL.